This TCR beta chain derives from a study of PD-1 blockade in mismatch repair-deficient tumors. Study-level background: Patients had 12 mismatch repair-deficient cancer types, all previously treated and progressing.

Mismatch repair deficiency was confirmed in all patients, by PCR or immunohistochemistry. TCRs were sequenced from a few patients responding to pembrolizumab. Study-wide results and limits: After pembrolizumab, tumor-resident clones rose rapidly, then generally contracted before radiologic responses.

The protocol was immunoSEQ multiplex PCR, while the TCRdb copy is restricted to in-frame clones and leaves out a portion. The profile covers 120,000 or so clones, with more than 85% appearing a single time and approximately 12% taken by the ten largest. Germline CDR1 reads SNHLY; CDR2 reads FYNNEI. There are 15 residues in the CDR3. Trimming at V came to 3 bases and at J to 1 base, leaving 6 bases not matched to a gene. A word on this clone: Antigen: not known.

The chain couples TRBV2 to TRBJ2-7, with 7 bases fitting TRBD1. The clonotype comes from an adult with mismatch repair-deficient cancer. The sample consisted of peripheral blood, taken 44 weeks after starting pembrolizumab. CDR3: CASSDHPGQSYEQYF. CDR3 nucleotide sequence: TGTGCCAGCAGTGATCACCCGGGACAGTCCTACGAGCAGTACTTC.